This entry is about one TCR beta chain. The sample is drawn from a study of T cell responses to AZD1222 COVID-19 vaccine. Assay used: immunoSEQ multiplex PCR; TCRdb lists only in-frame clones, some missing. This table has some 150,000 clones, around 92% appearing once. The germline V gene encodes CDR1 SGHDN and CDR2 FVKESK. The length of the CDR3 is 15 residues. V lost 0 bases and J 5 bases, leaving 13 bases between the germline ends. The TCR originated in an adult in good health. This specimen was peripheral blood, taken on day 0 of AZD1222 vaccination. This rearrangement joins TRBV14 to TRBJ1-1; unclear D gene. The CDR3 DNA follows: TGTGCCAGCAGCCAAGATTTTGGGGTGGTGACTGAAGCTTTCTTT. Translated: CASSQDFGVVTEAFF.